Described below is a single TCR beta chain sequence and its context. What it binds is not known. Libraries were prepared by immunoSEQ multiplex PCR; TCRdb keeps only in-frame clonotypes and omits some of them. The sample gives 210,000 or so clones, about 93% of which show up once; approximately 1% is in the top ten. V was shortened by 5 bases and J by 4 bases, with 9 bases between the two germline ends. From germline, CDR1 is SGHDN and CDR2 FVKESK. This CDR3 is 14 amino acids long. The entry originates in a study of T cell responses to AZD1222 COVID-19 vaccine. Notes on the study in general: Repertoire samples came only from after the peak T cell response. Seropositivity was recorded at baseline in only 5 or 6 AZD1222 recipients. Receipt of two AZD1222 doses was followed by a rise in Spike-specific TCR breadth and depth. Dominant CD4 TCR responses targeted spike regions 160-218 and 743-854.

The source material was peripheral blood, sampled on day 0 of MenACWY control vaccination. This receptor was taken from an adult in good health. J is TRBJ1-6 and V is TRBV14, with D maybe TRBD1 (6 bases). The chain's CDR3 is CASSGGQYNSPLHF. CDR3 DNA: TGTGCCAGCAGCGGAGGACAGTATAATTCACCCCTCCACTTT.